The 30 T cell receptor beta chains below all came from one sample that was sequenced in a study of blood T cells in healthy people across ages. Combining a sample-barcoded 5' primer with a J-beta primer mix, a second PCR ran for roughly 6 to 12 cycles. TCRdb ran MiXCR on the 5' RACE reads and lists one entry per CDR3 protein. Of about 2 million distinct CDR3 sequences listed, 49% are singletons. Sequenced: blood. These receptors were obtained from a woman between 35 and 50 years old in good health.

This clonotype was counted between two and nine times. This chain joins TRBV7-2 and TRBJ2-3, with a tentative D call TRBD1 (5 bases). CDR3 length: 15 amino acids. V was pared by 8 bases and J by 1 base, with 16 bases between. CDR1 is SGHTA and CDR2 is FQGNSA in the germline V gene. The CDR3 loop is CASSPSGLGTDTQYF. CDR3 coding DNA: TGTGCCAGCTCCCCTTCAGGGTTAGGCACAGATACGCAGTATTTT.

The gene calls are TRBV28 and TRBJ2-5; D is uncertain. Near its end, the DNA agrees better with TRBJ2-7, so the J call may be wrong. This CDR3 spans 13 amino acids. CDR1 is MDHEN, CDR2 SYDVKM, per germline. The CDR3 spells CASSFGLLYEQYF. In DNA, the CDR3 is TGTGCCAGCAGTTTTGGGCTACTCTACGAGCAGTACTTC.

Only a few counts were recorded for this clonotype. The chain employs TRBV29-1 and TRBJ2-1; D uncertain. V was cut by 3 bases and J by 8 bases, with 11 bases left in between. The germline V gene has CDR1 SQVTM and CDR2 ANQGSEA. The CDR3 loop spans 12 amino acids. CDR3 sequence: CSVDLPSDEQFF. The CDR3 bases are TGCAGCGTTGACCTCCCTAGTGATGAGCAGTTCTTC.

The chain is built from TRBV6-1 and TRBJ1-5; 7 nucleotides line up with TRBD1. Trimming took 5 bases from V and 6 from J; bases not matched to a gene: 1. Germline lookup yields CDR1 MNHNS and CDR2 SASEGT. The CDR3 runs to 12 residues. CDR3 DNA sequence: TGTGCCAGCAGTACAGGGGTTCAGCCCCAGCATTTT. It translates to CASSTGVQPQHF.

This sequence joins TRBV15 and TRBJ2-1, with D maybe TRBD2 (5 bases). The CDR3 extends over 14 amino acids. The germline V and J ends were trimmed by 8 bases and 4 bases, with 15 bases remaining between them. Germline V gene data show CDR1 as LNHNV and CDR2 as YYDKDF (reference sequence). CDR3 nucleotide sequence: TGTGCCACCCGAGGGAACGGACTTTACAATGAGCAGTTCTTC. It codes for CATRGNGLYNEQFF.

The chain uses TRBV10-3 and TRBJ2-1; no reliable D call. The CDR3 runs to 13 residues. Trimming stripped 3 bases from V and 8 bases from J, with 11 bases between. Looked up from germline, CDR1 is ENHRY and CDR2 is SYGVKD. The CDR3 loop reads CAISDTERDEQFF. The DNA for the CDR3 is TGTGCCATCAGTGACACCGAGCGCGATGAGCAGTTCTTC.

The chain joins TRBV12-5 to TRBJ2-1; 8 positions match TRBD2. With 1 base clipped from V and 6 bases from J, the junction kept 2 bases outside the gene matches. The CDR3 covers 14 residues. Germline V gives CDR1 LGHNT, CDR2 FRNRAP. CDR3 amino acids: CASGLATSGNEQFF. CDR3 bases: TGTGCTAGTGGTTTGGCCACTAGCGGCAATGAGCAGTTCTTC. Variable domain in full (rest from reference TRBV12-5 and TRBJ2-1): DARVTQTPRHKVTEMGQEVTMRCQPILGHNTVFWYRQTMMQGLELLAYFRNRAPLDDSGMPKDRFSAEMPDATLATLKIQPSEPRDSAVYFCASGLATSGNEQFFGPGTRLTVL.

This clonotype was recorded a few times. V usage is TRBV5-1 and J usage is TRBJ2-5; 7 bases align to TRBD1. V shed 0 bases, J shed 5 bases, and the junction held 7 bases outside the gene matches. The CDR3 sequence is 15 residues long. CDR1 and CDR2 (germline): SGHRS, YFSETQ. The DNA of the CDR3 is TGCGCCAGCAGCTTGGAAGGGGGCGCAGAGGAGACCCAGTACTTC. The encoded protein is CASSLEGGAEETQYF.

The rearrangement joins TRBV6-2 or TRBV6-3 to TRBJ2-1; D unresolved. CDR1 and CDR2 from the germline V gene are MNHEY and SVGEGT. V was pared by 2 bases and J by 2 bases, with 10 bases between. The CDR3 is made up of 15 amino acids. The DNA of the CDR3 is TGTGCCAGCAGTTACGGGGTGGTACCCTACAATGAGCAGTTCTTC. This codes for CASSYGVVPYNEQFF.

This clonotype was picked up a small number of times. The gene calls are TRBV3-1 and TRBJ1-5; D is ambiguous. Germline CDR1 and CDR2: LGHDT and YNNKEL (reference sequence). Trimming left V 1 base short and J 1 base short, with 8 bases between. The CDR3 totals 15 residues. As DNA, the CDR3 is TGTGCCAGCAGCCAAGGCACCTTCAGCAATCAGCCCCAGCATTTT. It encodes CASSQGTFSNQPQHF.

The table lists this clonotype with a few counts. The rearrangement links TRBV7-2 to TRBJ1-2; no definite D call. CDR1 is SGHTA, CDR2 FQGNSA, per germline. The CDR3 loop spans 14 amino acids. Trimming cost V 0 bases and J 4 bases, with 9 bases left between them. The CDR3 region is CASSLALLSYGYTF. The CDR3 DNA reads TGTGCCAGCAGCTTAGCCCTTTTAAGCTATGGCTACACCTTC.

The chain employs TRBV2 and TRBJ2-4; D is uncertain. The J call is uncertain, as TRBJ2-7 better fits the DNA end. This CDR3 is 12 amino acids long. The germline V gene has CDR1 SNHLY and CDR2 FYNNEI. The DNA for the CDR3 is TGTGCCAGCAGTACCGTTACCTACGAGCAGTACTTC. It is translated as CASSTVTYEQYF.

This sequence joins TRBV5-1 and TRBJ2-5, with D perhaps TRBD2 (5 bases). The CDR3 has 14 amino acids. The germline CDR1 and CDR2 sequences are SGHRS and YFSETQ. The germline V and J ends were trimmed by 5 bases and 2 bases, with 13 bases remaining between them. This CDR3 reads CASRSGTFQETQYF. In DNA form, the CDR3 reads TGCGCCAGCAGGAGCGGCACCTTTCAAGAGACCCAGTACTTC.

This clonotype has a handful of counts. The V and J genes are TRBV9 and TRBJ1-6; no clear D gene. V dropped 2 bases and J dropped 10 bases, with 13 bases sitting between them. The length of the CDR3 is 14 residues. Per the germline V gene, CDR1 is SGDLS and CDR2 is YYNGEE. The CDR3 loop is CASSVGNLDSPLHF. The CDR3 region has the DNA TGTGCCAGCAGCGTTGGGAACCTTGACTCACCCCTCCACTTT.

The rearrangement uses TRBV28 and TRBJ1-2, with TRBD1 matching 10 bases. The V and J ends lost 6 bases and 0 bases, in that order; junction bases with no gene match: 10. Germline values: CDR1 MDHEN, CDR2 SYDVKM. This CDR3 comprises 17 residues. CDR3 sequence (DNA): TGTGCCAGCAGAGCAACGGGACAGGGGTATTCTAACTATGGCTACACCTTC. The encoded protein is CASRATGQGYSNYGYTF.

This chain joins TRBV24-1 and TRBJ2-3; D is perhaps TRBD1 (6 bases). Per the germline V gene, CDR1 is KGHDR and CDR2 is SFDVKD. The V and J ends lost 4 bases and 1 base respectively, with 8 bases between them. The CDR3 extends over 14 amino acids. The CDR3 region has the DNA TGTGCCACCAGTGAACAGGGCGGCACAGATACGCAGTATTTT. Translated: CATSEQGGTDTQYF.

V usage is TRBV11-2 and J usage is TRBJ2-1, with 9 bases aligning to TRBD2. V shed 6 bases, J shed 6 bases, and the junction held 12 bases outside the gene matches. Germline CDR1 is SGHAT and CDR2 is FQNNGV. The CDR3 contains 16 residues. CDR3 protein: CASSPPGLAPFNEQFF. Here the CDR3 DNA reads TGTGCCAGCAGTCCGCCGGGACTAGCCCCCTTCAATGAGCAGTTCTTC.

The rearrangement uses TRBV20-1 and TRBJ2-1, with 8 bases lining up with TRBD2. This CDR3 is 13 amino acids long. Germline V gives CDR1 DFQATT, CDR2 SNEGSKA (reference sequence). The J segment lost 0 bases and the V segment lost 5 bases, leaving 0 bases of the junction unmatched. The CDR3 sequence is CSAGLASYNEQFF. In nucleotides, the CDR3 is TGCAGTGCTGGACTAGCCTCCTACAATGAGCAGTTCTTC.

The chain employs TRBV12-3 or TRBV12-4 and TRBJ1-2; TRBD1 matches 10 bases. J gave up 6 bases and V 4 bases, and 11 bases lay outside the gene matches. There are 16 residues in the CDR3. The CDR3 coding sequence is TGTGCCAGCAGTTCCGCCGGGACAGGGGATTACGATGGCTACACCTTC. This gives the protein CASSSAGTGDYDGYTF.

This clonotype occurred a few times. The rearrangement links TRBV12-3 or TRBV12-4 to TRBJ2-7, with 9 nucleotides matching TRBD1. The J call could be wrong; TRBJ2-4 is a better fit for the DNA end. The CDR3 length is 14 residues. CDR3 amino acids: CASSTRDRASIQYF. CDR3 coding DNA: TGTGCCAGCAGTACCCGGGACAGGGCGTCCATTCAGTACTTC.

The chain joins TRBV5-1 to TRBJ2-3; 11 bases align to TRBD2. This CDR3 comprises 17 residues. V shed 4 bases and J 4 bases; nucleotides not matched to a gene: 11. Germline V gene lookup returns CDR1 SGHRS and CDR2 YFSETQ. In nucleotides, the CDR3 is TGCGCCAGCAGCGCGAAGATTAGCGGGGGGGCTTCAGATACGCAGTATTTT. Amino acid sequence: CASSAKISGGASDTQYF.

The chain employs TRBV11-2 and TRBJ2-7; perhaps TRBD2 as D (5 bases). Matching the DNA end better, TRBJ2-5 makes the J call doubtful. CDR1 SGHAT and CDR2 FQNNGV come from the germline V gene. The CDR3 spans 15 residues. The DNA for the CDR3 is TGTGCCAGCAGCTCCCGGGTTAAGGCCGGAGGGACCCAGTACTTC. It yields the protein CASSSRVKAGGTQYF.

This clonotype was detected ten times or more. The chain couples TRBV7-2 to TRBJ2-5; a weak D match, TRBD2 (6 bases). Trimming cost V 6 bases and J 5 bases, with 16 bases left between them. Germline V gives CDR1 SGHTA, CDR2 FQGNSA. This CDR3 is 14 amino acids long. CDR3 in DNA: TGTGCCAGCAGTTCGCTTGGACTAACGGAGACCCAGTACTTC. It yields the protein CASSSLGLTETQYF.

V gene TRBV10-3 combines with J gene TRBJ1-1; D ambiguous. Germline CDR1 reads ENHRY; CDR2 reads SYGVKD. Trimming removed 0 bases at V and 1 base at J, with 3 bases between. This CDR3 is 13 amino acids long. CDR3 DNA: TGTGCCATCAGTGAGTCGCAGAACACTGAAGCTTTCTTT. Protein sequence: CAISESQNTEAFF.

In its sample, this clonotype was seen a few times. The V and J genes are TRBV7-3 and TRBJ1-1, with 9 bases that match TRBD1. Germline CDR1 and CDR2: SGHTA and FQGTGA. The CDR3 spans 16 residues. J gave up 0 bases and V 3 bases, and 5 bases lay outside the gene matches. CDR3 DNA: TGTGCCAGCAGCTTCACAGGGGGCAGGGTGAACACTGAAGCTTTCTTT. Amino acid sequence: CASSFTGGRVNTEAFF.

The chain joins TRBV5-1 to TRBJ2-4; 10 bases map to TRBD1. The J call is uncertain, as TRBJ2-7 better fits the DNA end. This CDR3 is built from 18 residues. Germline CDR1 is SGHRS and CDR2 is YFSETQ. The CDR3 bases are TGCGCCAGCAGCTCGACGGGCGGGAAGGGACAGGGGAGCTACGAGCAGTACTTC. This codes for CASSSTGGKGQGSYEQYF.

The chain carries TRBV9 and TRBJ1-1, with a tentative D call TRBD1 (6 bases). V lost 2 bases and J 5 bases, leaving 19 bases between the germline ends. CDR1 is SGDLS and CDR2 is YYNGEE in the germline V gene. This CDR3 spans 16 amino acids. Here the CDR3 DNA reads TGTGCCAGCAGCGTTACGGGGGCGCGTACTGGGACTGAAGCTTTCTTT. Translating it yields CASSVTGARTGTEAFF.

The chain joins TRBV12-3 or TRBV12-4 to TRBJ2-2; D possibly uses TRBD1 or TRBD2 (5 bases each). Trimming left V 8 bases short and J 3 bases short, with 13 bases between. This CDR3 region has 14 residues. The CDR3 loop reads CASSKGTDTGELFF. The CDR3 region has the DNA TGTGCCAGCTCAAAAGGGACGGACACCGGGGAGCTGTTTTTT.

This clonotype was picked up a small number of times. This chain connects TRBV7-8 to TRBJ2-3, with 10 bases aligning to TRBD2. Germline lookup yields CDR1 SGHVS and CDR2 FQNEAQ. V trimming: 0 bases; J trimming: 4 bases; junction bases outside the gene matches: 10. The CDR3 covers 18 residues. The CDR3 sequence: CASSLAPAGGPAADTQYF. Here the CDR3 DNA reads TGTGCCAGCAGCTTAGCACCAGCGGGGGGGCCGGCGGCAGATACGCAGTATTTT.

The chain uses TRBV7-3 and TRBJ1-1, with D possibly being TRBD1 (6 bases). The CDR3 runs 13 residues. The germline gives CDR1 SGHTA, CDR2 FQGTGA. V shed 4 bases and J shed 3 bases, with 9 bases lying between them. The CDR3 bases are TGTGCCAGCAGCTGGGGGCCCTACACTGAAGCTTTCTTT. Translating gives CASSWGPYTEAFF.